These 2 T cell receptor beta chains came from one sample sequenced in a study of OX40 agonist ivuxolimab in advanced cancers. Produced via immunoSEQ multiplex PCR; TCRdb's table is partial and in-frame only. The sample yields roughly 7,700 clones, approximately 85% seen once. The source was CD4+ or CD8+ T cells sorted from blood, collected in a trial of the OX40 agonist ivuxolimab. These receptors all stem from an adult with an advanced solid tumor such as melanoma, head and neck, liver or kidney cancer.

The rearrangement joins TRBV5-6 to TRBJ1-6; D gene unclear. Germline assignment: CDR1 SGHDT and CDR2 YYEEEE. V lost 2 bases, J lost 9 bases, and 9 bases lay in between. There are 13 residues in the CDR3. The CDR3 is CASSLGGSSPLHF. The DNA for the CDR3 is TGTGCCAGCAGCTTAGGTGGAAGTTCACCCCTCCACTTT.

The chain employs TRBV11-2 and TRBJ2-1; 8 bases map to TRBD2. The CDR3 is 16 amino acids. Germline assignment: CDR1 SGHAT and CDR2 FQNNGV. V lost 4 bases, J lost 2 bases, and 7 bases stayed unmatched. DNA of the CDR3: TGTGCCAGCAGCTCTGAGCGGGAGTCGCCCTACAATGAGCAGTTCTTC. Translated: CASSSERESPYNEQFF.